The TCR beta chain described here comes from a study of blood T cell repertoires in COVID-19. About the study: Cohort 3 donors were reported recovered after two negative PCRs, clearance, or symptom resolution. Samples taken during acute and convalescent COVID-19 were collected in the United States, Italy and Spain. T cells, B-cell-depleted T cells, or PBMCs provided the cDNA or gDNA that served as material.

The CDR3 extends over 14 amino acids. Germline-derived CDR1 and CDR2 are SGHRS and YFSETQ. The ends lost 3 bases at V and 12 bases at J; junction bases unmatched: 10. The assay was immunoSEQ multiplex PCR, and TCRdb's table has in-frame clones only and misses some. The table lists hundreds of thousands of clones, around 90% of them singletons, with 2% to 2.5% in the top ten. Residents of about two dozen US areas, aged about 18 to 100 years, made up the participants. This TCR was sampled from a woman aged 55-69 years in a cohort exposed to, infected with or recovered from COVID-19 (not recorded which). V gene TRBV5-1 combines with J gene TRBJ2-1, with TRBD1 identical over 9 bases. Sequencing was carried out using PBMCs or T cells enriched from blood (not recorded which). The CDR3 is CASSSGTPGQGQFF. The DNA of the CDR3 is TGCGCCAGCAGCTCCGGGACACCGGGACAGGGGCAGTTCTTC.